Presented here are 21 T cell receptor beta chains from one specimen sequenced in a study of early T cells in non-severe SARS-CoV-2 infection. From the 5' RACE reads, TCRdb called clonotypes with MiXCR, one entry per CDR3 protein. The sample holds about 83,000 distinct CDR3 sequences, roughly 13% seen once. Input material: whole blood. These receptors originate from an adult who was a healthcare worker with PCR-confirmed SARS-CoV-2 infection or an uninfected control (not recorded which).

This clonotype occurred many times. The genes are TRBV7-6 and TRBJ2-3; no definite D call. This CDR3 is built from 15 residues. Germline lookup yields CDR1 SGHVS and CDR2 FNYEAQ. V was cut by 5 bases and J by 0 bases, with 12 bases left in between. The DNA of the CDR3 is TGTGCCAGCAGCCCCCATCCCTCTAGCACAGATACGCAGTATTTT. It specifies CASSPHPSSTDTQYF.

This clonotype was detected ten times or more. The rearrangement uses TRBV5-1 and TRBJ2-3, with 9 bases fitting TRBD1. J gave up 3 bases and V 6 bases, and 8 bases lay outside the gene matches. This CDR3 has 15 residues. Germline CDR1 is SGHRS and CDR2 is YFSETQ. CDR3 sequence: CASTYRDRETDTQYF. The CDR3, as DNA: TGCGCCAGCACCTACCGGGACAGGGAAACAGATACGCAGTATTTT.

This clonotype has ten or more counts. The V call is TRBV6-1, the J call TRBJ1-1, with D possibly being TRBD1 (6 bases). The CDR3 is 14 residues long. Germline assignment: CDR1 MNHNS and CDR2 SASEGT. Trimming left V 5 bases short and J 1 base short, with 11 bases between. As DNA, the CDR3 is TGTGCCAGCAGTAGTGGGACAAGGAACACTGAAGCTTTCTTT. This translates into CASSSGTRNTEAFF.

The CDR3 loop reads CSVNTRRGLVDEQYF. In nucleotides, the CDR3 is TGCAGCGTTAACACCCGACGGGGCCTTGTGGACGAGCAGTACTTC. The rearrangement joins TRBV29-1 to TRBJ2-7; D tentatively reads TRBD1 or TRBD2 (5 bases each). Germline V lookup: CDR1 SQVTM, CDR2 ANQGSEA. V lost 5 bases, J lost 5 bases, and 22 bases lay in between. The CDR3 length is 15 residues.

The chain joins TRBV4-3 to TRBJ1-2; maybe TRBD1 (5 bases). The CDR3 runs to 15 residues. Germline V lookup: CDR1 LGHNA, CDR2 YSLEER. V was pared by 0 bases and J by 2 bases, with 10 bases between. The CDR3 sequence: CASSQDQGENYGYTF. The DNA of the CDR3 is TGCGCCAGCAGCCAAGATCAAGGGGAGAACTATGGCTACACCTTC.

In this sample, this clonotype turned up a few times. J is TRBJ2-2 and V is TRBV20-1, with D possibly matching TRBD1 (7 bases). Germline CDR1 DFQATT, CDR2 SNEGSKA (reference sequence). Trimming pared 3 bases from V and 7 bases from J, leaving 18 bases between. This CDR3 spans 15 amino acids. The CDR3 DNA reads as TGCAGTGCTAGTTCCAGGGCAGGGGGAGGCGGGGAGCTGTTTTTT. It codes for CSASSRAGGGGELFF.

This clonotype was observed a few times. The chain combines TRBV5-1 with TRBJ1-6; D is unresolved. Germline CDR1 reads SGHRS; CDR2 reads YFSETQ. V gave up 3 bases and J gave up 9 bases, with 16 bases separating them. CDR3 length: 15 residues. The CDR3 region has the DNA TGCGCCAGCAGCTCGTCCGCTGGGATATTTTCACCCCTCCACTTT. Residues: CASSSSAGIFSPLHF.

This clonotype was observed many times. The chain links TRBV10-3 to TRBJ2-6; 9 nucleotides align to TRBD1. This CDR3 contains 19 residues. Trimming cost V 0 bases and J 4 bases; bases outside gene matches: 10. Germline V gene data show CDR1 as ENHRY and CDR2 as SYGVKD. CDR3 sequence (DNA): TGTGCCATCAGTGAGTCGCCTAACAGGGGGCGGTTAGGGGCCAACGTCCTGACTTTC. This translates into CAISESPNRGRLGANVLTF.

This clonotype was recorded many times. V gene TRBV12-3 or TRBV12-4 combines with J gene TRBJ2-5; the D gene is possibly TRBD2 (7 bases). V gave up 7 bases and J gave up 5 bases, with 17 bases separating them. The CDR3 covers 14 residues. DNA for the CDR3: TGTGCCAGCACCTGGGGGGGGCGTCGGGAGACCCAGTACTTC. As protein: CASTWGGRRETQYF.

The chain has TRBV5-6 and TRBJ1-5; 10 bases line up with TRBD1. Losses at the gene ends were 4 bases for V and 0 bases for J; bases not matched to a gene: 7. This CDR3 spans 17 amino acids. Germline assignment: CDR1 SGHDT and CDR2 YYEEEE. DNA of the CDR3: TGTGCCAGCAGCAAGTCGACAGGGGGCTTTAGCAATCAGCCCCAGCATTTT. This encodes CASSKSTGGFSNQPQHF.

This clonotype was seen ten or more times. The chain combines TRBV14 with TRBJ2-3, with D tentatively TRBD2 (7 bases). The CDR3 has 15 amino acids. Germline CDR1 is SGHDN and CDR2 is FVKESK. With 1 base removed from V and 4 bases from J, the gap between germline ends came to 12 bases. CDR3 bases: TGTGCCAGCAGCCAAGTCGGGGGGCGATCAGATACGCAGTATTTT. Translating gives CASSQVGGRSDTQYF.

The rearrangement uses TRBV20-1 and TRBJ2-3; D is perhaps TRBD1 (6 bases). V lost 4 bases and J 6 bases, leaving 26 bases between the germline ends. The CDR3 spans 17 residues. Germline V CDR1 and CDR2: DFQATT, SNEGSKA (reference sequence). This CDR3 reads CSANLVGRGARGDTQYF. CDR3 DNA sequence: TGCAGTGCTAACCTCGTTGGCCGGGGCGCAAGGGGGGATACGCAGTATTTT.

The rearrangement links TRBV9 to TRBJ2-2; no reliable D call. Germline CDR1 is SGDLS and CDR2 is YYNGEE. V was pared by 0 bases and J by 6 bases, with 15 bases between. CDR3 length: 16 amino acids. The CDR3 region is CASSVAGSNLPGELFF. The CDR3 DNA follows: TGTGCCAGCAGCGTAGCTGGGTCTAACCTCCCCGGGGAGCTGTTTTTT.

The chain joins TRBV2 to TRBJ1-5, with D unclear. The CDR3 runs 13 residues. V was cut by 3 bases and J by 0 bases, with 3 bases left in between. In germline, CDR1 is SNHLY, CDR2 FYNNEI. Here the CDR3 DNA reads TGTGCCAGCAGTGAGGCTAGCAATCAGCCCCAGCATTTT. It specifies CASSEASNQPQHF.

This clonotype was counted many times. The genes are TRBV2 and TRBJ2-2; D might be TRBD1 (6 bases). V gave up 7 bases and J gave up 7 bases, with 13 bases separating them. This CDR3 region has 13 residues. CDR1 and CDR2 from the germline V gene are SNHLY and FYNNEI. CDR3 bases: TGTGCCAGCATGGGGCAGGGACACGGGGAGCTGTTTTTT. This codes for CASMGQGHGELFF.

In this sample, this clonotype turned up many times. This chain joins TRBV2 and TRBJ2-7; D might be TRBD1 (6 bases). Germline CDR1 SNHLY, CDR2 FYNNEI. The CDR3 extends over 15 amino acids. V was cut by 3 bases and J by 3 bases, with 15 bases left in between. CDR3 amino acids: CASSDFTGTYYEQYF. In nucleotides, the CDR3 is TGTGCCAGCAGTGACTTTACCGGGACATACTACGAGCAGTACTTC. Filled out from reference TRBV2 and TRBJ2-7, the complete variable domain reads EPEVTQTPSHQVTQMGQEVILRCVPISNHLYFYWYRQILGQKVEFLVSFYNNEISEKSEIFDDQFSVERPDGSNFTLKIRSTKLEDSAMYFCASSDFTGTYYEQYFGPGTRLTVT.

This clonotype turned up a few times. The V and J genes are TRBV28 and TRBJ2-7; D perhaps matches TRBD1 (5 bases). The CDR3 length is 12 residues. Trimming cost V 8 bases and J 3 bases, with 11 bases left between them. Germline-derived CDR1 and CDR2 are MDHEN and SYDVKM. The CDR3 coding sequence is TGTGCCAGCTGCAGGGTGGACTACGAGCAGTACTTC. Amino acids: CASCRVDYEQYF.

This clonotype was detected many times. The chain is built from TRBV7-6 and TRBJ2-1; D is ambiguous. Germline V gene data show CDR1 as SGHVS and CDR2 as FNYEAQ. The CDR3 is 15 residues long. Between the trimmed V and J ends, which lost 1 base and 2 bases, there was a span of 9 bases. The CDR3 spells CASSLEISTYNEQFF. The DNA of the CDR3 is TGTGCCAGCAGCTTAGAAATTTCGACCTACAATGAGCAGTTCTTC.

The chain links TRBV11-2 to TRBJ2-1, with 12 bases matching TRBD2. V lost 5 bases to trimming and J lost 13 bases; unmatched junction nucleotides: 9. There are 14 residues in the CDR3. The germline V gene has CDR1 SGHAT and CDR2 FQNNGV. The CDR3 region is CASSPGTSGSHQFF. The CDR3 DNA follows: TGTGCCAGCAGCCCCGGGACTAGCGGGTCTCATCAGTTCTTC.

This clonotype has at least ten counts. This chain links TRBV5-1 with TRBJ2-6; tentative D call: TRBD1 (5 bases). Trimming took off 4 bases at V and 3 bases at J, with 23 bases between the two ends. The CDR3 is 19 amino acids. In germline, CDR1 is SGHRS, CDR2 YFSETQ. DNA of the CDR3: TGCGCCAGCAGCCGCCTGGGGCAGGGATCCAGAGTTGGGGCCAACGTCCTGACTTTC. Encoded protein: CASSRLGQGSRVGANVLTF.

V gene TRBV6-1 combines with J gene TRBJ2-5, with 10 bases matching TRBD2. The CDR3 spans 16 residues. Germline lookup yields CDR1 MNHNS and CDR2 SASEGT. V lost 3 bases, J lost 1 base, and 5 bases stayed unmatched. The CDR3 protein is CASSEAASGGQETQYF. The CDR3 DNA reads TGTGCCAGCAGTGAGGCGGCTAGCGGGGGCCAAGAGACCCAGTACTTC.